These 25 T cell receptor beta chains came from one sample sequenced in a study of T cells in Graves' hyperthyroidism and ophthalmopathy. Researchers amplified the TCR beta CDR3 regions from RNA transcripts. The study used the HTBI primer set for a first-round RT-PCR of the TCR CDR3. TCRdb analysed the multiplex PCR reads with MiXCR anew, one entry per CDR3 protein. The table has around 200,000 distinct CDR3 sequences, around 19% seen once. Material: blood. These receptors all come from a man aged 35 to 55 with Graves' hyperthyroidism.

Of note for this clonotype: A much larger clone differs from this one at a single base, so this may be a read error. This sequence joins TRBV19 and TRBJ2-1, with D possibly being TRBD2 (6 bases). The CDR3 is made up of 16 amino acids. Germline V gene sequence: CDR1 LNHDA, CDR2 SQIVND (reference sequence). Trimming shortened V by 5 bases and J by 7 bases, and 21 bases separated the two germline ends. The CDR3 nucleotides read TGTGCCAGTAGTCTCCATGGAGGGGCTCGGACAAATGAGCAGTTCTTC. It codes for CASSLHGGARTNEQFF.

This clonotype came up many times. The chain employs TRBV7-2 and TRBJ1-4; D may be TRBD1 (6 bases). The CDR3 runs 16 residues. V was pared by 4 bases and J by 7 bases, with 19 bases between. Germline assignment: CDR1 SGHTA and CDR2 FQGNSA. The DNA for the CDR3 is TGTGCCAGCAGCTCCACGGGACACAGGGTCGGTGAAAAACTGTTTTTT. This encodes CASSSTGHRVGEKLFF.

The table lists this clonotype with many counts. The chain couples TRBV7-2 to TRBJ2-7; 7 nucleotides match TRBD1. V shed 0 bases and J 4 bases; nucleotides not matched to a gene: 3. Germline CDR1 reads SGHTA; CDR2 reads FQGNSA. This CDR3 is built from 14 residues. CDR3 nucleotide sequence: TGTGCCAGCAGCTTAGCAGGGGGCGGGTACGAGCAGTACTTC. It is translated as CASSLAGGGYEQYF.

This clonotype was detected many times. The chain recombines TRBV15 with TRBJ2-7, with a tentative D call TRBD2 (7 bases). Germline V gene data show CDR1 as LNHNV and CDR2 as YYDKDF (reference sequence). The CDR3 has 15 residues. Trimming took off 3 bases at V and 7 bases at J, with 19 bases between the two ends. The CDR3 DNA follows: TGTGCCACCAGCAGGAGGGGGGCGGGGGCGCGTGAGCAGTACTTC. Amino acids: CATSRRGAGAREQYF.

The chain combines TRBV7-9 with TRBJ1-1, with a possible D match to TRBD1 (6 bases). This CDR3 spans 12 amino acids. CDR1 is SEHNR and CDR2 is FQNEAQ in the germline V gene (reference sequence). Trimming took off 5 bases at V and 4 bases at J, with 8 bases between the two ends. This chain's CDR3 is CASSRDITEAFF. CDR3 nucleotides: TGTGCCAGCAGCCGGGACATCACTGAAGCTTTCTTT.

The sample holds a few counts of this clonotype. The rearrangement joins TRBV24-1 to TRBJ2-5; D is unclear. The length of the CDR3 is 12 residues. Trimming stripped 2 bases from V and 0 bases from J, with 0 bases between. Germline assignment: CDR1 KGHDR and CDR2 SFDVKD. CDR3 amino acids: CATSDYQETQYF. In DNA form, the CDR3 reads TGTGCCACCAGTGATTACCAAGAGACCCAGTACTTC.

The J gene is TRBJ2-3, the V gene TRBV28; 9 bases fit TRBD2. The CDR3 covers 14 residues. CDR1 is MDHEN, CDR2 SYDVKM, per germline. The CDR3 region is CATNGGGGQDTQYF. The CDR3 DNA reads as TGTGCTACAAACGGCGGGGGGGGGCAAGATACGCAGTATTTT.

Many counts were recorded for this clonotype. The CDR3, as DNA: TGTGCCAGCAGCTCCCTCCGGGCGGGGGAATATGGTACGCAGTATTTT. Translating it yields CASSSLRAGEYGTQYF. The rearrangement uses TRBV11-3 and TRBJ2-3, with TRBD2 matching 7 bases. Per the germline V gene, CDR1 is SGHNT and CDR2 is YENEEA. This CDR3 is 16 amino acids long. V shed 4 bases and J 8 bases; nucleotides not matched to a gene: 15.

This clonotype was counted between two and nine times. The J gene is TRBJ2-1, the V gene TRBV15; D might be TRBD1 (6 bases). The CDR3 runs 17 residues. Trimming took 5 bases from V and 0 from J, leaving 17 bases between them. Germline V gene lookup returns CDR1 LNHNV and CDR2 YYDKDF (reference sequence). The chain's CDR3 is CATSSTTGQSSYNEQFF. The CDR3 DNA follows: TGTGCCACCAGCTCAACGACAGGACAAAGCTCCTACAATGAGCAGTTCTTC.

This clonotype has ten or more counts. The chain carries TRBV12-3 or TRBV12-4 and TRBJ2-7, with a weak D call TRBD1 (6 bases). The V and J ends lost 6 bases and 0 bases respectively, with 9 bases between them. This CDR3 has 13 residues. The CDR3 region is CASSDRSSYEQYF. In DNA form, the CDR3 reads TGTGCCAGCAGCGACAGGAGCTCCTACGAGCAGTACTTC.

Concerning this clonotype itself: A read error is possible here, since a much larger clone lies one base away. This chain links TRBV10-3 with TRBJ2-1, with D perhaps matching TRBD2 (6 bases). V gave up 4 bases and J gave up 0 bases, with 13 bases separating them. This CDR3 comprises 16 residues. Germline CDR1 ENHRY, CDR2 SYGVKD. CDR3 sequence (DNA): TGTGCCATCAGTGTGGCGGGGCTAAGCTCCTACAATGAGCAGTTCTTC. Residues: CAISVAGLSSYNEQFF.

This clonotype showed up many times. The chain carries TRBV28 and TRBJ2-7, with D unresolved. CDR1 and CDR2 from the germline V gene are MDHEN and SYDVKM. The CDR3 consists of 13 residues. The germline V and J ends were trimmed by 4 bases and 0 bases, with 7 bases remaining between them. The CDR3 sequence is CASSYSRSYEQYF. The CDR3 DNA reads as TGTGCCAGCAGTTATTCACGCTCCTACGAGCAGTACTTC.

The genes are TRBV4-3 and TRBJ2-4; possibly TRBD2 for D (6 bases). V lost 1 base and J 10 bases, leaving 11 bases between the germline ends. Germline CDR1 LGHNA, CDR2 YSLEER. The CDR3 runs to 13 residues. CDR3 protein: CASSQASATIQYF. The CDR3 DNA reads TGCGCCAGCAGCCAAGCTAGCGCGACTATTCAGTACTTC.

This clonotype was seen repeatedly, ten times or more. This chain connects TRBV7-2 to TRBJ1-6; TRBD1 might be the D (5 bases). V lost 4 bases and J lost 9, with 13 bases in between. The CDR3 runs to 14 residues. In germline, CDR1 is SGHTA, CDR2 FQGNSA. CDR3 in amino acids: CASSSGGLGSPLHF. CDR3 DNA sequence: TGTGCCAGCAGCTCCGGGGGTTTGGGTTCACCCCTCCACTTT.

This clonotype has a count of ten or more. This chain uses TRBV7-2 with TRBJ1-6; TRBD1 is a possible D gene (6 bases). The CDR3 totals 13 residues. Germline CDR1 SGHTA, CDR2 FQGNSA. Trimming left V 7 bases short and J 9 bases short, with 13 bases between. CDR3: CASTLRTASPLHF. The CDR3 DNA sequence: TGTGCCAGCACCCTTCGGACAGCTTCACCCCTCCACTTT. The variable domain in full, completed from reference TRBV7-2 and TRBJ1-6, reads GAGVSQSPSNKVTEKGKDVELRCDPISGHTALYWYRQSLGQGLEFLIYFQGNSAPDKSGLPSDRFSAERTGGSVSTLTIQRTQQEDSAVYLCASTLRTASPLHFGNGTRLTVT.

This clonotype appeared a few times. The chain recombines TRBV6-2 or TRBV6-3 with TRBJ2-3, with TRBD2 identical over 9 bases. This CDR3 spans 16 amino acids. Germline loops: CDR1 MNHEY, CDR2 SVGEGT. V lost 2 bases, J lost 0 bases, and 3 bases stayed unmatched. CDR3 sequence reads: CASSYQGLASTDTQYF. The CDR3 DNA reads TGTGCCAGCAGTTACCAGGGACTAGCTAGCACAGATACGCAGTATTTT.

Many counts were recorded for this clonotype. The rearrangement uses TRBV7-3 and TRBJ2-1; 9 bases are shared with TRBD1. The CDR3 contains 14 residues. Trimming cost V 2 bases and J 6 bases; bases outside gene matches: 2. Germline assignment: CDR1 SGHTA and CDR2 FQGTGA. The DNA of the CDR3 is TGTGCCAGCAGCTTACCGGGACAGGGCAATGAGCAGTTCTTC. Encoded protein: CASSLPGQGNEQFF.

This clonotype occurred many times. The chain recombines TRBV7-8 with TRBJ1-1; 7 bases map to TRBD1. The CDR3 runs 14 residues. CDR1 is SGHVS and CDR2 is FQNEAQ in the germline V gene. V gave up 5 bases and J gave up 2 bases; unmatched junction bases: 5. CDR3: CASSIGQANTEAFF. In nucleotides, the CDR3 is TGTGCCAGCAGCATCGGACAGGCTAACACTGAAGCTTTCTTT.

V is TRBV9 and J is TRBJ2-2; D possibly corresponds to TRBD2 (5 bases). V gave up 3 bases and J gave up 2 bases, with 11 bases separating them. The CDR3 totals 15 residues. Germline V gene data show CDR1 as SGDLS and CDR2 as YYNGEE. The CDR3 sequence is CASSGTRANTGELFF. DNA for the CDR3: TGTGCCAGCAGCGGGACGCGGGCAAACACCGGGGAGCTGTTTTTT.

This clonotype was recorded many times. The V gene is TRBV20-1, the J gene TRBJ2-7; the D is unclear. The V end was cut by 5 bases, the J end by 0 bases, with 11 bases between. The CDR3 sequence is 13 residues long. Germline V gives CDR1 DFQATT, CDR2 SNEGSKA (reference sequence). The CDR3 loop is CSAQPWDSYEQYF. The CDR3 bases are TGCAGTGCTCAGCCCTGGGACTCCTACGAGCAGTACTTC.

The genes are TRBV5-4 and TRBJ2-3; tentatively, D is TRBD2 (7 bases). V was clipped by 0 bases and J by 5 bases, with 13 bases between them. The CDR3 runs 15 residues. The germline V gene has CDR1 SGHNT and CDR2 YYREEE (reference sequence). In DNA, the CDR3 is TGTGCCAGCAGCTTGGCTCGGGGGGCAAAAGATACGCAGTATTTT. It is translated as CASSLARGAKDTQYF.

This clonotype was observed many times. This rearrangement joins TRBV27 to TRBJ2-3; no reliable D call. The CDR3 is 15 amino acids. The V and J ends lost 2 bases and 9 bases respectively, with 18 bases between them. Germline V gene sequence: CDR1 MNHEY, CDR2 SMNVEV (reference sequence). The CDR3 DNA sequence: TGTGCCAGCAGTTTACCGCCCGGTGATATCAGGACGCAGTATTTT. Translated: CASSLPPGDIRTQYF.

In this sample, this clonotype turned up many times. The chain employs TRBV7-2 and TRBJ2-1, with D uncertain. The V gene lost 2 bases and the J gene lost 5 bases, with 10 bases spanning the gap. This CDR3 region has 14 residues. Per the germline V gene, CDR1 is SGHTA and CDR2 is FQGNSA. Here the CDR3 reads CASSLSVDNNEQFF. CDR3 nucleotides: TGTGCCAGCAGCTTAAGTGTCGACAACAATGAGCAGTTCTTC. Supplemented by reference TRBV7-2 and TRBJ2-1, the full variable domain reads GAGVSQSPSNKVTEKGKDVELRCDPISGHTALYWYRQSLGQGLEFLIYFQGNSAPDKSGLPSDRFSAERTGGSVSTLTIQRTQQEDSAVYLCASSLSVDNNEQFFGPGTRLTVL.

This clonotype was detected ten times or more. V gene TRBV7-2 combines with J gene TRBJ2-3; possibly TRBD2 for D (5 bases). The ends were cut back, 2 bases at V and 0 bases at J, with 15 bases in the middle. This CDR3 region has 17 residues. The germline gives CDR1 SGHTA, CDR2 FQGNSA. CDR3 protein: CASSLTVGGPSTDTQYF. For the CDR3, the DNA is TGTGCCAGCAGCTTAACGGTCGGAGGTCCCAGCACAGATACGCAGTATTTT.

This clonotype was seen ten or more times. CDR3 amino acids: CASSLHGAYEQYF. The CDR3 coding sequence is TGTGCCAGCAGCTTACACGGGGCCTACGAGCAGTACTTC. The genes are TRBV7-2 and TRBJ2-7; D is perhaps TRBD2 (5 bases). Germline V lookup: CDR1 SGHTA, CDR2 FQGNSA. The CDR3 has 13 residues. The V end was cut by 2 bases, the J end by 2 bases, with 7 bases between.